This TCR beta chain was captured in a study of human T cells and chemical hapten exposure (dated by TCRdb to 2020 to 2022). For the wider study: For sensitization, 2% DPC in acetone was applied to an approximately 2 cm by approximately 2 cm area of upper inner arm skin. Weekly therapeutic DPC doses were additionally applied to the scalp of patients throughout the approximately 25-week study period. Patch tests used Finn chambers with 0.01% DPC on the upper back, scored after 6 days by International Contact Dermatitis Research Group standards. Most of the patients in the cohort were female, and the cohort covered alopecia areata with under or over 50% scalp involvement, alopecia totalis and alopecia universalis. Libraries were pooled for sequencing, and variation in per-sample TCR yields was attributed mainly to small differences in library volumes within the pool. This study followed changes in the peripheral blood TCR repertoire in vivo during primary and secondary sensitization of alopecia patients to the hapten diphenylcyclopropenone (DPC). Blood was sampled from patients pre-sensitization (week 0) and at 2, 6 and about 24 weeks after DPC sensitization. For TCR sequencing, blood came from about 29 alopecia patients at anywhere from one to four time points (pre-sensitization, 2, 6 and 24 weeks).

The library came from RACE. Data came from a NextSeq 500. During library preparation, unique molecular identifiers were attached to individual cDNA molecules so that TCRs could be counted quantitatively and reproducibly. Both TCR alpha and TCR beta chains were sequenced from each blood RNA sample. The original methods were these. A median of around 100,000 TCRs per sample was observed, with a range of about 20,000 to 750,000. V, J and CDR3 annotation of the TCR reads was carried out using the Decombinator software suite. To make PS versus PT1 abundance plots, every sample was subsampled to the same number of TCRs (28,000). Expanded TCRs were defined as absent before sensitization and observed at least eight times at the 2-week time point. TCRdb handled the public reads itself, with Q25 trimming in fastp and clone calling in MiXCR, and kept productive beta chains. Rows with one shared CDR3 protein collapse into an entry with the most common genes and DNA. The V and J calls shown here were made by TCRdb, not taken from the authors' results. A total of around 380,000 distinct CDR3 sequences appear in this sample, roughly 4.8% of them only once. The ten biggest clones cover about 2.2% of the sample.

The meaning of the sample's time point label: patch test 1, 2 weeks after DPC sensitization. The sample's treatment or condition label, in plain terms: therapeutic diphenylcyclopropenone sensitization with weekly scalp DPC. At every patch-test visit, the blood draw took place before the patch test was put on. Patients were considered eligible if aged 18 to 70, diagnosed with alopecia and deemed suitable for DPC therapy, and patients were excluded if pregnant. Unfractionated whole blood was collected in Tempus Blood RNA tubes, and total RNA was extracted from that blood. There are many counts of this clonotype. There is no known antigen for this receptor. Base qualities are missing; no much larger clone stands one base away. Taken from cysteine to phenylalanine, the CDR3 has 13 residues. The entry retains the CDR3 DNA only, 39 bases that are in frame from base 1. Trimming costs V 3 bases and J 0 bases, and their ends lie 7 bases apart. Per the germline V gene (reference sequence), GTSNPN is the CDR1 and SVGIG is the CDR2.

Here is what the overall study found, with its caveats: Because every patient had alopecia, a presumed autoimmune disease, the patients' immune response might differ from that of healthy individuals. The number of PT1 expanded TCRs positively correlated with patch test score, significant at thresholds 8, 16 and 32 but not 4. Repeated subsampling changed both the strength of the expansion versus patch-test correlation and the threshold at which that correlation became significant. Compared with pre-sensitization or healthy control sets, expanded TCRs formed significantly more large CDR3 similarity clusters, which is consistent with antigen-driven responses. No change with DPC sensitization was found in the number of TCRs above 1 in 1000 frequency, and no evidence of global repertoire structure alterations was found.

In this chain, TRBV30 is recombined with TRBJ2-3; the D gene cannot be resolved reliably. This sequence originates from a woman in her forties or fifties with alopecia areata. Some clones in this sample may be carry-over from other donors' samples. Material: whole blood, obtained in connection with sensitization to the hapten diphenylcyclopropenone (DPC). The nucleotides are TGTGCCTGGAGGGGCGTTAGCACAGATACGCAGTATTTT. It specifies CAWRGVSTDTQYF.